This TCR beta chain comes out of a study of Graves' ophthalmopathy and Graves' hyperthyroidism (dated by TCRdb to 2016 to 2018). Describing the broader study: Hyperthyroidism was considered stable if no progression to ophthalmopathy occurred within 18 months of follow-up. TCR beta repertoire signatures were used to distinguish Graves' ophthalmopathy from Graves' hyperthyroidism and to predict progression to ophthalmopathy. In total, approximately 130 blood samples were TCR-sequenced: 40 to 45 ophthalmopathy, under 80 hyperthyroidism and some 17 hyperthyroidism-to-ophthalmopathy patients. To explore V-J signatures distinguishing ophthalmopathy from hyperthyroidism, a discovery set of some 100 patients (around 44 ophthalmopathy, 55 to 60 stable hyperthyroidism) was enrolled. The independent validation cohort included 18 hyperthyroidism patients plus 17 patients who later progressed from hyperthyroidism to ophthalmopathy. In roughly 6 hyperthyroidism patients, T-cell repertoires of thyroid tissue and blood were compared. Following sample collection, hyperthyroidism patients were given methimazole at a starting dose of 30 mg daily, and ophthalmopathy patients were given high-dose intravenous methylprednisolone.

This clonotype was counted many times. The clone's antigen remains unknown. Qualities for individual bases were not recorded, and no much larger clone is one base off. CDR1 and CDR2 are read off the germline V gene as MNHGY and SAAAGT. The CDR3 holds 11 amino acids from the cysteine to the phenylalanine. Of all the DNA, just the CDR3 is kept, 33 bases in frame from base 1. V is cut by 9 bases and J by 7 bases, and the space between the germline ends is 12 bases. Hyperthyroidism patients were newly diagnosed, were aged 18 to 65 years, and had a disease duration under 2 months. Patients with other autoimmune diseases, uncontrolled infections, pregnancy or lactation were excluded from the study. Clinical symptoms, serum thyroxine, TRAb, thyroid ultrasound and orbital computed tomography formed the basis of the diagnosis. Trizol reagent was used to extract the total RNA, and its quality was then checked on an Agilent 2100 Bioanalyzer.

TCR beta CDR3 regions were amplified from RNA transcripts for repertoire sequencing. HTBI primers and the Qiagen OneStep RT-PCR kit were used in a first-round RT-PCR, which was followed by a second-round multiplex PCR, size selection and purification. Sequencing of the libraries was carried out on an Illumina HiSeq2000 in paired-end mode with 100 bp reads. Per the original workflow: Reads were processed with SOAPnuke, discarding reads with adapters, uncalled bases, mean Phred below 15, or no exact constant-primer or identifier match. COPE v1.2.5 was used to merge the high-quality paired reads. Clonotypes were defined as unique nucleotide sequences and were aligned to IMGT TRB V, D and J references using MiTCR v1.1. The analysis was limited to V-J combinations with a frequency above 0.0001, which together covered 99% to 99.2% of repertoires. For each V-J combination, a TCR clonal expansion and chaos score was defined as the ratio of F50 clonal expansion to chaos observed in the TCRdist matrix. Welch's t-statistics and random forest were used to reduce features to about 13 V-J combinations, which were fed into a naive Bayes classifier. The similarity between thyroid and blood repertoires was quantified using the Morisita-Horn index. Through fastp at Q25 and MiXCR, TCRdb rebuilt clones from the public reads, retaining in-frame beta chains. Every CDR3 protein is listed once, alongside the most common genes and DNA of its rows. None of the V and J calls come from the authors' own analysis; TCRdb made them. Within this sample are about 550,000 distinct CDR3 sequences, with approximately 35% of them counted one time only. The ten biggest clones cover roughly 4.5% of the sample.

Findings and caveats that apply to the study as a whole: Sample size was not statistically predetermined, and group allocation was not concealed from the investigators. Among expanded thyroid clonotypes with frequency above 0.001, most also showed up in blood, which suggests that blood repertoires may reflect the thyroid immune response. Ophthalmopathy was separated from stable hyperthyroidism by the 13-signature model with around 88% sensitivity and 81% to 83% specificity in cross-validation and with 80%/75% in the test set. In validation, the model predicted ophthalmopathy progression with about 71% sensitivity and around 72% specificity; more than ten predicted patients were CT-confirmed with GO in a median of approximately six months.

The sequence was obtained from an adult man with Graves' hyperthyroidism. Sequenced input: peripheral blood or thyroid tissue (not recorded which). The sequence is built from TRBV6-8 and TRBJ1-1, with TRBD1 as a weak D call on 6 bases. The nucleotide sequence reads as follows: TGTGCCAGAGAACAGGGAAGTGAAGCTTTCTTT. This codes for CAREQGSEAFF.